This T cell receptor beta chain came from a study of T cells in Graves' hyperthyroidism and ophthalmopathy. It was uncontrolled infection, other autoimmune disease, pregnancy or lactation that excluded patients. On the basis of clinical symptoms, serum thyroxine and TRAb, thyroid ultrasound and orbital computed tomography, diagnoses were made. RNA transcripts yielded amplified TCR beta CDR3 regions. The study used the HTBI primer set for a first-round RT-PCR of the TCR CDR3. MiXCR, run by TCRdb on the multiplex PCR reads, gives a single entry per CDR3 protein. The sample holds 500,000 to 600,000 distinct CDR3 sequences, around 45% seen once. The CDR3 covers 15 residues. Trimming cost V 5 bases and J 4 bases; bases outside gene matches: 6. CDR1 SGHVS and CDR2 FNYEAQ come from the germline V gene.

This TCR came from an adult woman with Graves' disease, either hyperthyroidism or ophthalmopathy (not recorded which). Sequencing was carried out using peripheral blood or thyroid tissue (not recorded which). This chain uses TRBV7-6 with TRBJ2-2; 8 bases align to TRBD1. The CDR3 loop is CASSTTGAGTGELFF. CDR3 DNA sequence: TGTGCCAGCAGCACGACAGGGGCGGGCACCGGGGAGCTGTTTTTT.